A single sample is the source of the 20 T cell receptor beta chains below, sequenced in a study of CD8 T cells in ankylosing spondylitis. Notes on the study in general: Apparently characteristic of ankylosing spondylitis blood was a TCR beta motif (fewer than 10 highly homologous variants).

TCRdb itself ran the 5' RACE reads through MiXCR, one entry per CDR3 protein. Here the sample spans 650,000 to 800,000 distinct CDR3 sequences, roughly 19% being singletons. No antigen has been identified for these receptors. Sample: blood, either unsorted or a sorted T cell fraction (not recorded which). These receptors were taken from a male donor with ankylosing spondylitis.

The chain has TRBV7-9 and TRBJ1-5, with TRBD1 matching 7 bases. Germline V gene data show CDR1 as SEHNR and CDR2 as FQNEAQ (reference sequence). The junction had 7 bases not matched to a gene; V was cut back by 3 bases and J by 2 bases. The CDR3 is made up of 16 amino acids. The CDR3 is CASSLATGLGNQPQHF. DNA of the CDR3: TGTGCCAGCAGCTTGGCGACAGGGCTGGGCAATCAGCCCCAGCATTTT.

This chain uses TRBV5-6 with TRBJ1-1; tentative D call: TRBD1 (6 bases). Trimming left V 6 bases short and J 5 bases short, with 20 bases between. This CDR3 is built from 15 residues. The germline V gene has CDR1 SGHDT and CDR2 YYEEEE. Here the CDR3 reads CASTLFLGGATEAFF. The CDR3 nucleotides read TGTGCCAGCACCCTCTTTTTAGGGGGGGCGACTGAAGCTTTCTTT. The full variable domain, its missing parts supplied by reference TRBV5-6 and TRBJ1-1, is DAGVTQSPTHLIKTRGQQVTLRCSPKSGHDTVSWYQQALGQGPQFIFQYYEEEERQRGNFPDRFSGHQFPNYSSELNVNALLLGDSALYLCASTLFLGGATEAFFGQGTRLTVV.

A few counts support this clonotype. In nucleotides, the CDR3 is TGTGCCAGCAGCCAAATCCTAGCGGGACGCCGCGAGCAGTACTTC. Translated: CASSQILAGRREQYF. The rearrangement uses TRBV4-2 and TRBJ2-7; 9 nucleotides match TRBD2. The germline gives CDR1 LGHNA, CDR2 YNFKEQ. The CDR3 covers 15 residues. Germline trimming cut 2 bases from V and 6 bases from J; bases unmatched to any gene: 8.

The chain joins TRBV12-3 or TRBV12-4 to TRBJ2-3; 8 bases line up with TRBD2. After removal of 4 bases from V and 3 bases from J, the junction contained 9 bases not matched to a gene. This CDR3 has 16 residues. CDR3 coding DNA: TGTGCCAGCAGTTCCCGGAGCGGGAGTAAAACAGATACGCAGTATTTT. As protein: CASSSRSGSKTDTQYF.

The rearrangement links TRBV10-3 to TRBJ2-7, with D perhaps matching TRBD1 (5 bases). Germline CDR1 is ENHRY and CDR2 is SYGVKD. This CDR3 is 13 amino acids long. The V end was cut by 8 bases, the J end by 3 bases, with 14 bases between. CDR3 nucleotide sequence: TGTGCCATCGGGGCCTTAGGGGTCTACGAGCAGTACTTC. Amino acids: CAIGALGVYEQYF.

The CDR3: CSVEELAGVSEQYF. CDR3 coding DNA: TGCAGCGTTGAAGAGTTAGCGGGAGTATCCGAGCAGTACTTC. The rearrangement joins TRBV29-1 to TRBJ2-7, with 9 bases aligning to TRBD2. Germline lookup yields CDR1 SQVTM and CDR2 ANQGSEA. CDR3 size: 14 residues. V gave up 0 bases and J gave up 6 bases; unmatched junction bases: 6.

This clonotype was counted only a few times. This chain uses TRBV9 with TRBJ2-6; 7 nucleotides match TRBD1. Germline values: CDR1 SGDLS, CDR2 YYNGEE. This CDR3 is 16 amino acids long. Trimming took 4 bases from V and 1 from J; bases not matched to a gene: 5. CDR3 DNA sequence: TGTGCCAGCAGCAGGGGGCCTCCTTCTGGGGCCAACGTCCTGACTTTC. Translation gives CASSRGPPSGANVLTF.

This rearrangement joins TRBV24-1 to TRBJ2-3; TRBD2 matches at 7 bases. The CDR3 spans 13 residues. The V gene's germline CDR1 is KGHDR and CDR2 SFDVKD. V was clipped by 3 bases and J by 4 bases; unmatched bases: 0. CDR3 bases: TGTGCCACCAGTGATCGGGAGGCAGATACGCAGTATTTT. As protein: CATSDREADTQYF.

The chain links TRBV11-2 to TRBJ2-1; 9 nucleotides agree with TRBD1. The germline V gene encodes CDR1 SGHAT and CDR2 FQNNGV. J lost 7 bases, V lost 5 bases, and 9 bases had no gene match. The CDR3 has 15 amino acids. CDR3 sequence reads: CASSQPGTGSNEQFF. The DNA for the CDR3 is TGTGCCAGCAGCCAACCAGGGACAGGGTCGAATGAGCAGTTCTTC. The whole variable domain, remainder taken from reference TRBV11-2 and TRBJ2-1, is EAGVAQSPRYKIIEKRQSVAFWCNPISGHATLYWYQQILGQGPKLLIQFQNNGVVDDSQLPKDRFSAERLKGVDSTLKIQPAKLEDSAVYLCASSQPGTGSNEQFFGPGTRLTVL.

In this sample, this clonotype turned up a few times. The chain has TRBV4-1 and TRBJ1-1, with D uncertain. The V gene's germline CDR1 is MGHRA and CDR2 YSYEKL. CDR3 length: 15 amino acids. V was cut by 0 bases and J by 4 bases, with 12 bases left in between. CDR3 region: CASSQERLYVTEAFF. The CDR3 DNA reads as TGCGCCAGCAGCCAAGAACGTCTCTATGTCACTGAAGCTTTCTTT.

The chain links TRBV19 to TRBJ2-2; no definite D call. The V and J ends lost 6 bases and 3 bases respectively, with 11 bases between them. This CDR3 region has 14 residues. CDR1 is LNHDA and CDR2 is SQIVND in the germline V gene (reference sequence). CDR3 nucleotides: TGTGCCAGTAGGGCCCTCCTGGACACCGGGGAGCTGTTTTTT. This sequence encodes CASRALLDTGELFF. The entire variable domain, with the rest obtained from reference TRBV19 and TRBJ2-2, is as follows: DGGITQSPKYLFRKEGQNVTLSCEQNLNHDAMYWYRQDPGQGLRLIYYSQIVNDFQKGDIAEGYSVSREKKESFPLTVTSAQKNPTAFYLCASRALLDTGELFFGEGSRLTVL.

The V and J genes are TRBV27 and TRBJ2-1; 8 nucleotides line up with TRBD2. CDR1 is MNHEY and CDR2 is SMNVEV in the germline V gene (reference sequence). Trimming removed 6 bases from V and 4 bases from J; junction bases left unmatched: 20. This CDR3 comprises 19 residues. CDR3 coding DNA: TGTGCCAGCAGCCCCCTTCCGGGAGGGCCCGAGAATAGATACAATGAGCAGTTCTTC. Residues: CASSPLPGGPENRYNEQFF.

The chain combines TRBV12-3 or TRBV12-4 with TRBJ2-7; D remains unclear. The CDR3 spans 19 residues. Deletions cut 4 bases from V and 2 bases from J, with 27 bases between. CDR3 sequence: CASSSPTTHSDFQAYEQYF. DNA of the CDR3: TGTGCCAGCAGTTCCCCAACTACACACTCCGATTTTCAAGCCTACGAGCAGTACTTC.

The rearrangement links TRBV7-9 to TRBJ2-5; D possibly uses TRBD1 or TRBD2 (5 bases each). From germline, CDR1 is SEHNR and CDR2 FQNEAQ (reference sequence). The CDR3 extends over 15 amino acids. The germline V and J ends were trimmed by 4 bases and 2 bases, with 14 bases remaining between them. The CDR3 region is CASSSDRGAQETQYF. The CDR3, as DNA: TGTGCCAGCAGCTCGGACCGAGGGGCACAAGAGACCCAGTACTTC.

This chain links TRBV7-2 with TRBJ2-5; 8 bases map to TRBD2. Germline CDR1 is SGHTA and CDR2 is FQGNSA. This CDR3 contains 15 residues. V gave up 2 bases and J gave up 5 bases; unmatched junction bases: 7. The DNA for the CDR3 is TGTGCCAGCAGCTTAACCGGGACTAGTTCGGAGACCCAGTACTTC. Amino acids: CASSLTGTSSETQYF. Full variable domain (rest looked up from reference TRBV7-2 and TRBJ2-5): GAGVSQSPSNKVTEKGKDVELRCDPISGHTALYWYRQSLGQGLEFLIYFQGNSAPDKSGLPSDRFSAERTGGSVSTLTIQRTQQEDSAVYLCASSLTGTSSETQYFGPGTRLLVL.

This clonotype was counted between two and nine times. The gene calls are TRBV12-3 or TRBV12-4 and TRBJ1-6; D call uncertain. V lost 3 bases and J 5 bases, leaving 8 bases between the germline ends. CDR3 length equals 14 residues. CDR3 sequence: CASSLTKNNSPLHF. CDR3 nucleotides: TGTGCCAGCAGTTTGACGAAGAATAATTCACCCCTCCACTTT.

This clonotype has more than one count but fewer than ten. The V and J genes are TRBV5-1 and TRBJ2-5; 8 bases line up with TRBD1. V shed 4 bases, J shed 4 bases, and the junction held 9 bases outside the gene matches. This CDR3 is 15 amino acids long. Looked up from germline, CDR1 is SGHRS and CDR2 is YFSETQ. CDR3 DNA: TGCGCCAGCAGCGCCCTGGGCGGGACAGGAGAGACCCAGTACTTC. As protein: CASSALGGTGETQYF.

The V call is TRBV27, the J call TRBJ2-7, with a tentative D call TRBD2 (6 bases). The length of the CDR3 is 16 residues. The germline V gene encodes CDR1 MNHEY and CDR2 SMNVEV (reference sequence). Trimming took 5 bases from V and 1 from J, leaving 18 bases between them. The CDR3 sequence: CASSKLVGGWSYEQYF. In DNA form, the CDR3 reads TGTGCCAGCAGTAAATTGGTGGGGGGTTGGTCCTACGAGCAGTACTTC.

This clonotype showed up just once. The rearrangement joins TRBV7-2 to TRBJ1-6; D is unclear. Between the trimmed V and J ends, which lost 3 bases and 10 bases, there was a span of 19 bases. CDR1 SGHTA and CDR2 FQGNSA come from the germline V gene. CDR3 size: 16 residues. The CDR3, as DNA: TGTGCCAGCAGCTTTTCCGGGGTGACGCCTGGGTCACCCCTCCACTTT. It encodes CASSFSGVTPGSPLHF.

The chain employs TRBV12-3 or TRBV12-4 and TRBJ1-5; possible D gene TRBD1, 5 bases. V gave up 2 bases and J gave up 3 bases, with 11 bases separating them. The CDR3 is 15 amino acids. CDR3 loop: CASSLMGRINQPQHF. The CDR3 nucleotides read TGTGCCAGCAGTTTAATGGGACGGATCAATCAGCCCCAGCATTTT.